This T cell receptor (beta chain) derives from a study of a mutant IDH1 vaccine in newly diagnosed glioma. Study-level background: The earlier regimen, radiotherapy, temozolomide, or both, was most often both. Study results and limitations: Most patients, around 93%, showed vaccine-induced immune responses.

The sample holds a few counts of this clone. The antigen remains unidentified. Time point defined: week 5, during vaccination. A 20-mer mutant IDH1 peptide at 300 ug was injected subcutaneously with topical imiquimod. This table comes from immunoSEQ multiplex PCR, and its TCRdb copy is limited to in-frame clones, with some not included. The repertoire includes some 25,000 clones, approximately 80% of them detected once, and roughly a tenth sits in the top ten. This TCR derives from a man aged 35-49 years with glioma. The specimen comprised PBMCs, sampled from a glioma patient whose treatment included an IDH1 peptide vaccine.

The CDR3 region is CASSEGGYKNIQYF. Written as DNA, the CDR3 is TGTGCCAGTAGTGAGGGCGGGTACAAAAACATTCAGTACTTC. This chain connects TRBV19 to TRBJ2-4; D perhaps matches TRBD2 (5 bases). Looked up from germline, CDR1 is LNHDA and CDR2 is SQIVND (reference sequence). The germline V and J ends were trimmed by 5 bases and 3 bases, with 11 bases remaining between them. The CDR3 extends over 14 amino acids.